This T cell receptor (beta chain) was recovered during a study of blood T cell repertoires in COVID-19. Study-wide background: Samples taken during acute and convalescent COVID-19 were collected in the United States, Italy and Spain. T cells, B-cell-depleted T cells, or PBMCs provided the cDNA or gDNA that served as material.

Germline V CDR1 and CDR2: SQVTM, ANQGSEA. V was clipped by 7 bases and J by 5 bases, with 9 bases between them. The CDR3 runs 11 residues. Authors' data handling: How many nucleated cells were present was estimated from reference gene primer amplification. Repertoires were generated with immunoSEQ multiplex PCR, while TCRdb's copy carries only in-frame clones and drops some. For V, J and clone size, that table is used; D and trimming come from the DNA. Of 40,000 to 50,000 clones listed, just over 85% are singletons. This sequence was found in a man between 65 and 79 years old with acute or convalescent COVID-19. The rearrangement links TRBV29-1 to TRBJ2-1, with D possibly being TRBD2 (6 bases). Sequencing used peripheral blood. The CDR3 DNA follows: TGCAGCGCCAGGACTAACAATGAGCAGTTCTTC. Its translation is CSARTNNEQFF.